This T cell receptor (beta chain) emerged from a study of blood T cell repertoires in COVID-19. Background on the study: Samples came from the United States, Italy and Spain, spanning acute and convalescent COVID-19.

The method was immunoSEQ multiplex PCR; TCRdb's version includes in-frame clones alone and lacks a portion of them. This table has 40,000 or so clones, about nine tenths appearing once. The sequenced sample was peripheral blood. The source of this sequence is a human donor in a cohort sampled during active COVID-19.

The CDR3 sequence: CASSVGTGGLGELFF. CDR3 bases: TGTGCCAGCAGCGTGGGGACAGGGGGCCTAGGGGAGCTGTTTTTT. The V call is TRBV9, the J call TRBJ2-2; TRBD1 agrees at 12 bases. The CDR3 spans 15 residues. The junction had 4 bases not matched to a gene; V was cut back by 2 bases and J by 8 bases. Germline V gene data show CDR1 as SGDLS and CDR2 as YYNGEE.